This T cell receptor (beta chain) was sequenced for a study of blood T cell repertoires in COVID-19. Study summary: Acute and convalescent COVID-19 specimens originated in the United States, Italy and Spain.

This clone has just one count. Under the authors' procedure: How many nucleated cells were present was estimated from reference gene primer amplification. TCRdb's copy holds only in-frame clones and misses some; the assay was immunoSEQ multiplex PCR. The DNA gave D and trimming, while V, J and clone size come from that table. The table has some 120,000 clones, roughly 85% seen once. The trim removed 2 bases at V and 3 bases at J, leaving 5 bases unmatched. Germline CDR1 reads SQVTM; CDR2 reads ANQGSEA. The CDR3 has 15 amino acids. Sequencing input: peripheral blood. The TCR was taken from a man aged 25-45 years with acute or convalescent COVID-19. This rearrangement joins TRBV29-1 to TRBJ2-1; 9 bases fit TRBD1. CDR3: CSVELRDRVYNEQFF. The CDR3, as DNA: TGCAGCGTTGAATTGAGGGACAGGGTCTACAATGAGCAGTTCTTC.